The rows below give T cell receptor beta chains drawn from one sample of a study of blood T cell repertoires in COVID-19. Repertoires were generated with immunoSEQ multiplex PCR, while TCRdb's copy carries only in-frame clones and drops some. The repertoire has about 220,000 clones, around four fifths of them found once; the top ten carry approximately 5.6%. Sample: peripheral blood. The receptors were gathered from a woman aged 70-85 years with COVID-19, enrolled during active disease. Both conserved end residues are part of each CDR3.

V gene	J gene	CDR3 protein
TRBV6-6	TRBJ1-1	CASSYDRDKTEAFF
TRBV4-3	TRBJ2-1	CASSQVAGRDEQFF
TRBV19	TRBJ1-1	CASSTDRSTEAFF
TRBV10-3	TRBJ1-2	CAISGGQGSYGYTF
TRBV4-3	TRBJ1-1	CASSRSQGFRGTEAFF
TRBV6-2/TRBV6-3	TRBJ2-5	CASSYSRPTVGQGTQYF
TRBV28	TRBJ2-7	CASSPGQGIIYEQYF
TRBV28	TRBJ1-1	CASSSPQQGRRVNTEAFF
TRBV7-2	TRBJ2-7	CASSTTGTSGLVEQYF
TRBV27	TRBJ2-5	CASSLRQGMSFGETQYF
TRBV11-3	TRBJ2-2	CASSKTSGATGELFF
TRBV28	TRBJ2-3	CASSGADFTDTQYF
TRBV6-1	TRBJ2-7	CASRETLFEGSYEQYF
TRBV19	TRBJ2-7	CASSHDRGRNYEQYF
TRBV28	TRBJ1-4	CASSLSPAGQEKLFF
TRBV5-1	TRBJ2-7	CASADGAGGSSYEQYF
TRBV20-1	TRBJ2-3	CSASHSAGADTQYF
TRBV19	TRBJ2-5	CASSSSGRLAGGLQETQYF
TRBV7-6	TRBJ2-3	CASSPGTRVSTDTQYF
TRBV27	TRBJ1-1	CASSLSAGNTEAFF
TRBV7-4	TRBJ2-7	CASSLKRIYEQYF
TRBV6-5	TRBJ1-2	CASSYLRQGYGYTF
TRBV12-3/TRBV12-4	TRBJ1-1	CASSGAVNTEAFF
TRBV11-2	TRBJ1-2	CASSSAIRVGGYTF
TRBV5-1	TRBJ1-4	CASSSGGSGEKLFF
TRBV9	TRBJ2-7	CASSVGGSGMSEQYF